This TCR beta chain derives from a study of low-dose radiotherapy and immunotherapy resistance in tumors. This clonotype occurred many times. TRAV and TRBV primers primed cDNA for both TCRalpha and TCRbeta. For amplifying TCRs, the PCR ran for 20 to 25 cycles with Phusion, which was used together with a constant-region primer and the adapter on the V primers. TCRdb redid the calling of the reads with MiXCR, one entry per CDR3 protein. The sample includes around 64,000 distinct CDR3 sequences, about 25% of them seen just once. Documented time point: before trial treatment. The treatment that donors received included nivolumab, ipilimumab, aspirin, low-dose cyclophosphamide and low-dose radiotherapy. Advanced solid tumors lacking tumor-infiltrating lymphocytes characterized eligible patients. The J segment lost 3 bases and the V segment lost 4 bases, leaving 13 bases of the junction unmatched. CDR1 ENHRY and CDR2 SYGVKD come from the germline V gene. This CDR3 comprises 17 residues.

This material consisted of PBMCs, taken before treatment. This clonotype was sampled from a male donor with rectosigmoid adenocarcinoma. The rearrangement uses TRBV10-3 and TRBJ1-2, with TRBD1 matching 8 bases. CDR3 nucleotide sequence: TGTGCCATCAGTGTGGCAGGGGGCGCCGGGACAGACTATGGCTACACCTTC. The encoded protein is CAISVAGGAGTDYGYTF.